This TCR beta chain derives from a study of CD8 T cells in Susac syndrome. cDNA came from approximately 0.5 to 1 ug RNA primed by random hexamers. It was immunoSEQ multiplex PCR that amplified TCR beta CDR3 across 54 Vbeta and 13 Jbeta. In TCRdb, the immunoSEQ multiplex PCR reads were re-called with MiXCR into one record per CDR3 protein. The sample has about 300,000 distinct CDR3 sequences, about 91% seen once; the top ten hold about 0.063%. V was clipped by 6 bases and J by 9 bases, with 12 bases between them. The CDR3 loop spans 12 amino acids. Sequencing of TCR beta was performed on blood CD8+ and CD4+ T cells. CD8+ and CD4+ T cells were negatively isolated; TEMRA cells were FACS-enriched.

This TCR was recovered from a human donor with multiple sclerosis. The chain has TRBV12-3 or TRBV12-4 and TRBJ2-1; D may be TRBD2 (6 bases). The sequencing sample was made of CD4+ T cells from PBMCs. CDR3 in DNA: TGTGCCAGCAGACCTAGCGCGGCTGAGCAGTTCTTC. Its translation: CASRPSAAEQFF.